This T cell receptor beta chain was profiled in a study of blood T cell repertoires in COVID-19. In the study overall: T cells, B-cell-depleted T cells, or PBMCs supplied cDNA or gDNA.

V was cut by 5 bases and J by 6 bases, with 17 bases left in between. The V gene's germline CDR1 is MDHEN and CDR2 SYDVKM. This CDR3 has 16 amino acids. Assay used: immunoSEQ multiplex PCR; TCRdb lists only in-frame clones, some missing. Of 240,000 or so clones listed, roughly 86% are singletons. The count of this clone is one. The sequence was collected from a woman between 45 and 65 years old who had recovered from COVID-19. The genes are TRBV28 and TRBJ1-6; possible D gene TRBD1, 6 bases. Sequencing was performed on PBMCs or T cells enriched from blood (not recorded which). This CDR3 is CASSLTGQWGNSPLHF. In nucleotides, the CDR3 is TGTGCCAGCAGTCTAACAGGGCAGTGGGGTAATTCACCCCTCCACTTT.